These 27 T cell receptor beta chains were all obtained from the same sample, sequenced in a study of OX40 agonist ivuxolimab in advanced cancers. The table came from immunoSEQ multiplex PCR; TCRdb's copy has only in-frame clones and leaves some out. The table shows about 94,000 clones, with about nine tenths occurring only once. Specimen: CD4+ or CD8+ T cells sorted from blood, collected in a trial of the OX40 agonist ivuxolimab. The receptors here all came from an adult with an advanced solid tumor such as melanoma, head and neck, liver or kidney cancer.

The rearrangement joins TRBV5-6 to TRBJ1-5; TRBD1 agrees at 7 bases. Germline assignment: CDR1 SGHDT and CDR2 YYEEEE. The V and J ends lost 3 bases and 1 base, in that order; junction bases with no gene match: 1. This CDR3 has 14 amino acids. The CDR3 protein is CASSWGQSNQPQHF. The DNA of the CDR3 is TGTGCCAGCAGCTGGGGACAGAGCAATCAGCCCCAGCATTTT. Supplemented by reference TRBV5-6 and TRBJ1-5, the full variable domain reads DAGVTQSPTHLIKTRGQQVTLRCSPKSGHDTVSWYQQALGQGPQFIFQYYEEEERQRGNFPDRFSGHQFPNYSSELNVNALLLGDSALYLCASSWGQSNQPQHFGDGTRLSIL.

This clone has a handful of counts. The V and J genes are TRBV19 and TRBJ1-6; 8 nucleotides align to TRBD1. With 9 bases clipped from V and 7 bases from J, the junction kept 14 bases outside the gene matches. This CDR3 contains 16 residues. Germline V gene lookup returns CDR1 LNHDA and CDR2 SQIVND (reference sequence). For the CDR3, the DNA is TGTGCCAGCTCCGGTCCTCAGGGGGCGAAAAATTCACCCCTCCACTTT. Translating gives CASSGPQGAKNSPLHF.

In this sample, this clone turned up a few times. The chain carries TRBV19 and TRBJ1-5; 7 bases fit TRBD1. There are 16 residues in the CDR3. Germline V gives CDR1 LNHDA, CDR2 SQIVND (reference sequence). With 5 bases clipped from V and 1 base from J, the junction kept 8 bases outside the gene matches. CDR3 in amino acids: CASSHPDRASNQPQHF. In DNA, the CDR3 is TGTGCCAGTAGTCACCCCGACAGGGCAAGCAATCAGCCCCAGCATTTT. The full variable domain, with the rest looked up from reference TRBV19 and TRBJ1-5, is DGGITQSPKYLFRKEGQNVTLSCEQNLNHDAMYWYRQDPGQGLRLIYYSQIVNDFQKGDIAEGYSVSREKKESFPLTVTSAQKNPTAFYLCASSHPDRASNQPQHFGDGTRLSIL.

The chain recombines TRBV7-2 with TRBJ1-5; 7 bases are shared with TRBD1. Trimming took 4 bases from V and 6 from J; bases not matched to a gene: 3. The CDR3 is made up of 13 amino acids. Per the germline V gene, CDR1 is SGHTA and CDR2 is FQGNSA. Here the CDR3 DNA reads TGTGCCAGCAGCTCGCAGGGGGGTCAGCCCCAGCATTTT. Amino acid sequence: CASSSQGGQPQHF.

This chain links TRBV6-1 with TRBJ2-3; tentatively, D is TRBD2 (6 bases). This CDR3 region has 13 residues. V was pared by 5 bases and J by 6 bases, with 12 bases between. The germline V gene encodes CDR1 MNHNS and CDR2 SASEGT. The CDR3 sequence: CASSLRTSDTQYF. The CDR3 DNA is TGTGCCAGCAGTCTCAGAACTAGCGATACGCAGTATTTT.

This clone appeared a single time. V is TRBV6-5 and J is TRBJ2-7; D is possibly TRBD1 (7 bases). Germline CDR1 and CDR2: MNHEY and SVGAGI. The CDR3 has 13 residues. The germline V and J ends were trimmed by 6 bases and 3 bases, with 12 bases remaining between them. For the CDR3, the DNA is TGTGCCAGCAGACTTCAGGGGGGCTACGAGCAGTACTTC. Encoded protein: CASRLQGGYEQYF.

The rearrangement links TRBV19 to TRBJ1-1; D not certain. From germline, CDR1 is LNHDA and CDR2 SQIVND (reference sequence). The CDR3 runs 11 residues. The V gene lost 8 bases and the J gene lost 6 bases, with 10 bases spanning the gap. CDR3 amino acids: CASHRKAEAFF. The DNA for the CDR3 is TGTGCCAGTCACCGGAAGGCTGAAGCTTTCTTT. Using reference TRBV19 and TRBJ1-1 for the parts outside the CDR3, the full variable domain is DGGITQSPKYLFRKEGQNVTLSCEQNLNHDAMYWYRQDPGQGLRLIYYSQIVNDFQKGDIAEGYSVSREKKESFPLTVTSAQKNPTAFYLCASHRKAEAFFGQGTRLTVV.

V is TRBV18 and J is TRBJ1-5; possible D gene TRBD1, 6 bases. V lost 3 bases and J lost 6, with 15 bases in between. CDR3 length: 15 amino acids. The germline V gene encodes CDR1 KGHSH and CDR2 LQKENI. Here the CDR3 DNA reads TGTGCCAGCTCACCCCCGGGGGCAGGGAGTCAGCCCCAGCATTTT. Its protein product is CASSPPGAGSQPQHF.

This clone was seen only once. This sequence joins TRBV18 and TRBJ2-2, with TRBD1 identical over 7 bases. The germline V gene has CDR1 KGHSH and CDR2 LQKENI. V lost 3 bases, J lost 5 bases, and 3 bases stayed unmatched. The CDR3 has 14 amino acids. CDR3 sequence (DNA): TGTGCCAGCTCACCCGACAGGGTGACCGGGGAGCTGTTTTTT. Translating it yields CASSPDRVTGELFF.

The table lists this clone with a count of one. The CDR3 nucleotides read TGTGCCAGCAGCTTGGAGGGAGGGCTGGGAAAACTGTTTTTT. This translates into CASSLEGGLGKLFF. This chain joins TRBV5-4 and TRBJ1-4; no clear D. Trimming removed 0 bases at V and 10 bases at J, with 13 bases between. In germline, CDR1 is SGHNT, CDR2 YYREEE (reference sequence). This CDR3 is 14 amino acids long.

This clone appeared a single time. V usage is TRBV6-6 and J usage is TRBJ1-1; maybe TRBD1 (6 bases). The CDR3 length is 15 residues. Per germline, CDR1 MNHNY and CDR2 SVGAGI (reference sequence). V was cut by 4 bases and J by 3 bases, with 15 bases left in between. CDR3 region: CASSSWTAGDTEAFF. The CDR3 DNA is TGTGCCAGCAGTTCTTGGACAGCAGGGGACACTGAAGCTTTCTTT.

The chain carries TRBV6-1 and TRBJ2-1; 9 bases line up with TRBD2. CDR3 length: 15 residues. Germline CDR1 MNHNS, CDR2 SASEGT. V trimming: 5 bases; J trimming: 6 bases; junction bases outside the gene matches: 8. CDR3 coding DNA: TGTGCCAGCAGTTCACGACTAGCGGCCGGCAATGAGCAGTTCTTC. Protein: CASSSRLAAGNEQFF.

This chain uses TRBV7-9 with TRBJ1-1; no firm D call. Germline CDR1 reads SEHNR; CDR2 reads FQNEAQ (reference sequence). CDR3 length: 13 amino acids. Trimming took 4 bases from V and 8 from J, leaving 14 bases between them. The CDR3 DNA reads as TGTGCCAGCAGCTCACCAGGTAGCCCGGAAGCTTTCTTT. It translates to CASSSPGSPEAFF.

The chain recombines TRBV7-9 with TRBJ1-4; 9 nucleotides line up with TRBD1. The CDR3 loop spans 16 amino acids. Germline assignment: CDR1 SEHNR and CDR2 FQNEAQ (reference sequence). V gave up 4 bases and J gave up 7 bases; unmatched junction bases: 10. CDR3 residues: CASSSGQGGGGEKLFF. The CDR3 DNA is TGTGCCAGCAGCTCGGGACAGGGCGGTGGGGGTGAAAAACTGTTTTTT.

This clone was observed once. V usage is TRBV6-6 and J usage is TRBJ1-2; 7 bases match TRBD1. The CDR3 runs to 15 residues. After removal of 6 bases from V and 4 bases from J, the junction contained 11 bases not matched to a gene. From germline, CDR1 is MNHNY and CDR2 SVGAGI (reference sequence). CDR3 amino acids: CASSRAIRDSYGYTF. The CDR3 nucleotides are TGTGCCAGCAGCCGAGCAATCCGGGACAGCTATGGCTACACCTTC.

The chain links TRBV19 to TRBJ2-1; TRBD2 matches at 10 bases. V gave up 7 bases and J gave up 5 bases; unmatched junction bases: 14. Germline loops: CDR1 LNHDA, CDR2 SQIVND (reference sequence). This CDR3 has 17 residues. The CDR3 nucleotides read TGTGCCAGTACGGACCTAGCGGGGGCGCGGCTCAACAATGAGCAGTTCTTC. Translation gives CASTDLAGARLNNEQFF. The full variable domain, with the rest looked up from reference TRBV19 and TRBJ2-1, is DGGITQSPKYLFRKEGQNVTLSCEQNLNHDAMYWYRQDPGQGLRLIYYSQIVNDFQKGDIAEGYSVSREKKESFPLTVTSAQKNPTAFYLCASTDLAGARLNNEQFFGPGTRLTVL.

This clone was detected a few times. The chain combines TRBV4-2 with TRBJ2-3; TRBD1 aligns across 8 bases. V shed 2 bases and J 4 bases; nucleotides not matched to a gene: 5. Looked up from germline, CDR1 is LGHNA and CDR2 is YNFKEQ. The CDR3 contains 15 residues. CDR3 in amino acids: CASSQSPGGADTQYF. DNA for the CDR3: TGTGCCAGCAGCCAAAGCCCAGGGGGCGCAGATACGCAGTATTTT.

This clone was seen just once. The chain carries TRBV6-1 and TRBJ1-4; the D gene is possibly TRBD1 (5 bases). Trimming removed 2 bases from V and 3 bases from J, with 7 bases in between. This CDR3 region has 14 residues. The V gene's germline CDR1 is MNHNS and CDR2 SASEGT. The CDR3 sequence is CASSEQGSNEKLFF. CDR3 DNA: TGTGCCAGCAGTGAACAGGGTTCTAATGAAAAACTGTTTTTT.

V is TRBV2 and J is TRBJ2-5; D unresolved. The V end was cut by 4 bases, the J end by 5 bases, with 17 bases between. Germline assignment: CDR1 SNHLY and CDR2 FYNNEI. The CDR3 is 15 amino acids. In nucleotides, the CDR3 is TGTGCCAGCAGTGCCCTCGCGACACCTTCGGAGACCCAGTACTTC. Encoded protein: CASSALATPSETQYF. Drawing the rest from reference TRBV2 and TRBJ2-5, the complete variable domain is EPEVTQTPSHQVTQMGQEVILRCVPISNHLYFYWYRQILGQKVEFLVSFYNNEISEKSEIFDDQFSVERPDGSNFTLKIRSTKLEDSAMYFCASSALATPSETQYFGPGTRLLVL.

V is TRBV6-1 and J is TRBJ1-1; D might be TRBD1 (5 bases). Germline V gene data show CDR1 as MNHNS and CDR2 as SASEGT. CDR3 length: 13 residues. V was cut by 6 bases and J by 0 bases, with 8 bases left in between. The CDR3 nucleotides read TGTGCCAGCAGGGCAGGGATGAACACTGAAGCTTTCTTT. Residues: CASRAGMNTEAFF.

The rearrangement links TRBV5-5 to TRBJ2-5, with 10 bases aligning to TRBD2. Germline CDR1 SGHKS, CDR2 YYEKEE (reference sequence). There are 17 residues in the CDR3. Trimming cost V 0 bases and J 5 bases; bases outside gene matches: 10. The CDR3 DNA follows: TGTGCCAGCAGCTTGGACGTTAGCGGGGGGTCCCTTGAGACCCAGTACTTC. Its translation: CASSLDVSGGSLETQYF.

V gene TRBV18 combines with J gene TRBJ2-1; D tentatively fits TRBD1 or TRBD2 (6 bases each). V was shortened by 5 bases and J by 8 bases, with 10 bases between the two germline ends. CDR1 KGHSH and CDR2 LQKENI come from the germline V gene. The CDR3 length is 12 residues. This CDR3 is CASSLGGHEQFF. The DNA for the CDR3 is TGTGCCAGCTCATTGGGGGGCCATGAGCAGTTCTTC.

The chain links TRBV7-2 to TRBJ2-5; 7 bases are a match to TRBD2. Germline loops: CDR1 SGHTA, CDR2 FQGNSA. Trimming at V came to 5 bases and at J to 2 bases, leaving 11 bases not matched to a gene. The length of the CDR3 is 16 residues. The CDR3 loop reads CASSIGTTSIQETQYF. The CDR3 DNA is TGTGCCAGCAGCATCGGGACTACCTCCATTCAAGAGACCCAGTACTTC. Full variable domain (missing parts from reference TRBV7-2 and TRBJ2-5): GAGVSQSPSNKVTEKGKDVELRCDPISGHTALYWYRQSLGQGLEFLIYFQGNSAPDKSGLPSDRFSAERTGGSVSTLTIQRTQQEDSAVYLCASSIGTTSIQETQYFGPGTRLLVL.

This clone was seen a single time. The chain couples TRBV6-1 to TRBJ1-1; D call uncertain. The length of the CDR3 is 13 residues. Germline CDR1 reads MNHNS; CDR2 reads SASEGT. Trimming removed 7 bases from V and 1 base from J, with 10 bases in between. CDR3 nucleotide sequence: TGTGCCAGCAAGCCCGAGAGGAACACTGAAGCTTTCTTT. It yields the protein CASKPERNTEAFF.

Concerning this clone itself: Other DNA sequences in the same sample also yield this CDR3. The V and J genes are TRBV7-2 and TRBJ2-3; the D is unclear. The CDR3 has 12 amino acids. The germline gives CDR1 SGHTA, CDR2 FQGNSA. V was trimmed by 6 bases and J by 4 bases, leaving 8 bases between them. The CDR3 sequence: CASSRDADTQYF. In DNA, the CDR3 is TGTGCCAGCAGTCGCGATGCAGATACGCAGTATTTT.

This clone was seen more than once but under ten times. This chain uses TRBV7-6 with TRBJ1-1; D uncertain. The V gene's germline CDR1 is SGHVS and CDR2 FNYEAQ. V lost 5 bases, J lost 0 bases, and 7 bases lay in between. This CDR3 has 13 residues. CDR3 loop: CASSTQMNTEAFF. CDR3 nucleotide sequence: TGTGCCAGCAGCACTCAGATGAACACTGAAGCTTTCTTT.

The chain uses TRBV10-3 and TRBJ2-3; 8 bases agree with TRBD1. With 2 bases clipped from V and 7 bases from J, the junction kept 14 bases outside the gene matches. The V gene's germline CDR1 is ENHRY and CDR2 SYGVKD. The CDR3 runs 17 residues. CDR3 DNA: TGTGCCATCAGTGAGCCGCAGGGGGCCCCCCTTTCCTATACGCAGTATTTT. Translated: CAISEPQGAPLSYTQYF.